Shown below are 20 T cell receptor beta chains from a single sample sequenced in a study of cytomegalovirus exposure and HLA in healthy donors. Generated by immunoSEQ multiplex PCR, the TCRdb table keeps only in-frame clones and is missing some. The sample shows over 120,000 clones, around 93% of them seen only once. Sequenced: PBMCs. The receptors shown here come from a young man in good health and CMV-seropositive.

This clone has just one count. This chain links TRBV5-6 with TRBJ2-1; 8 nucleotides agree with TRBD2. CDR1 is SGHDT, CDR2 YYEEEE, per germline. The ends lost 4 bases at V and 8 bases at J; junction bases unmatched: 14. This CDR3 comprises 16 residues. As DNA, the CDR3 is TGTGCCAGCAGCGAGCCCGACGGGACTAGTATCGATGAGCAGTTCTTC. Amino acids: CASSEPDGTSIDEQFF. The full variable domain, with the rest looked up from reference TRBV5-6 and TRBJ2-1, is DAGVTQSPTHLIKTRGQQVTLRCSPKSGHDTVSWYQQALGQGPQFIFQYYEEEERQRGNFPDRFSGHQFPNYSSELNVNALLLGDSALYLCASSEPDGTSIDEQFFGPGTRLTVL.

The J gene is TRBJ2-1, the V gene TRBV27; TRBD2 matches 8 bases. The CDR3 has 14 amino acids. The V and J ends lost 3 bases and 9 bases, in that order; junction bases with no gene match: 7. The germline V gene has CDR1 MNHEY and CDR2 SMNVEV (reference sequence). For the CDR3, the DNA is TGTGCCAGCAGTTTCGGTCTTAGCGGGATTGAGCAGTTCTTC. Translated, it gives CASSFGLSGIEQFF.

The rearrangement uses TRBV6-1 and TRBJ2-1, with D perhaps matching TRBD2 (6 bases). V was shortened by 8 bases and J by 8 bases, with 22 bases between the two germline ends. Germline lookup yields CDR1 MNHNS and CDR2 SASEGT. The CDR3 covers 15 residues. CDR3 region: CASRFGSVPQYEQFF. In nucleotides, the CDR3 is TGTGCCAGCCGATTCGGGAGTGTCCCACAATATGAGCAGTTCTTC.

The V and J genes are TRBV28 and TRBJ2-4; 7 bases are a match to TRBD1. The germline V gene has CDR1 MDHEN and CDR2 SYDVKM. V shed 2 bases and J 8 bases; nucleotides not matched to a gene: 0. The CDR3 spans 12 residues. CDR3 in amino acids: CASSLQGDIQYF. In DNA, the CDR3 is TGTGCCAGCAGTTTACAGGGGGACATTCAGTACTTC.

The chain uses TRBV7-9 and TRBJ2-3, with D possibly being TRBD2 (6 bases). With 7 bases removed from V and 0 bases from J, the gap between germline ends came to 17 bases. Germline V gene data show CDR1 as SEHNR and CDR2 as FQNEAQ (reference sequence). The CDR3 contains 16 residues. The CDR3 loop is CASTNLAGTSTDTQYF. For the CDR3, the DNA is TGTGCCAGCACCAACCTCGCGGGGACTAGCACAGATACGCAGTATTTT.

This clone was found once. The chain combines TRBV27 with TRBJ1-1; 7 nucleotides line up with TRBD1. From germline, CDR1 is MNHEY and CDR2 SMNVEV (reference sequence). J gave up 8 bases and V 5 bases, and 8 bases lay outside the gene matches. This CDR3 has 13 residues. The CDR3 loop reads CASSVDRLGEAFF. The CDR3 nucleotides read TGTGCCAGCAGTGTGGACAGGCTGGGGGAAGCTTTCTTT.

The gene calls are TRBV6-5 and TRBJ2-5, with TRBD1 matching 7 bases. The J call is doubtful: the DNA matches TRBJ2-7 better. This CDR3 is built from 15 residues. CDR1 is MNHEY and CDR2 is SVGAGI in the germline V gene. In DNA form, the CDR3 reads TGTGCCAGCAGTTCAACAGGGGCACAAAATTACGAGCAGTACTTC. It yields the protein CASSSTGAQNYEQYF.

The rearrangement links TRBV9 to TRBJ1-1, with a weak D call TRBD1 (6 bases). V shed 1 base and J shed 1 base, with 8 bases lying between them. The CDR3 covers 14 residues. From germline, CDR1 is SGDLS and CDR2 YYNGEE. Written as DNA, the CDR3 is TGTGCCAGCAGCGTATTAGGGGGGAACACTGAAGCTTTCTTT. Protein product: CASSVLGGNTEAFF.

The chain has TRBV27 and TRBJ1-5; tentative D call: TRBD1 (6 bases). Per germline, CDR1 MNHEY and CDR2 SMNVEV (reference sequence). Between the trimmed V and J ends, which lost 2 bases and 0 bases, there was a span of 17 bases. The CDR3 has 18 residues. The CDR3 loop reads CASSLRQGSPYSNQPQHF. The CDR3 bases are TGTGCCAGCAGTTTACGCCAGGGGTCCCCGTATAGCAATCAGCCCCAGCATTTT.

The chain employs TRBV30 and TRBJ2-7; TRBD2 agrees at 13 bases. Trimming removed 5 bases from V and 3 bases from J; junction bases left unmatched: 4. CDR3 length: 14 residues. Germline CDR1 and CDR2: GTSNPN and SVGIG (reference sequence). CDR3 in amino acids: CAWATSGRFYEQYF. The CDR3 nucleotides read TGTGCCTGGGCGACTAGCGGGAGGTTCTACGAGCAGTACTTC.

This chain uses TRBV2 with TRBJ1-3; D unresolved. The V and J ends lost 7 bases and 0 bases respectively, with 13 bases between them. The CDR3 spans 15 residues. Germline-derived CDR1 and CDR2 are SNHLY and FYNNEI. The CDR3 spells CASTPGLDSGNTIYF. In DNA form, the CDR3 reads TGTGCCAGCACCCCTGGACTGGACTCTGGAAACACCATATATTTT.

V and J are TRBV14 and TRBJ2-7; D not resolved. Trimming removed 1 base at V and 6 bases at J, with 10 bases between. CDR1 and CDR2 (germline): SGHDN, FVKESK. The CDR3 length is 13 residues. In DNA form, the CDR3 reads TGTGCCAGCAGCCAAGGTAACCTACGCGAGCAGTACTTC. Amino acids: CASSQGNLREQYF. The whole variable domain, remainder taken from reference TRBV14 and TRBJ2-7, is EAGVTQFPSHSVIEKGQTVTLRCDPISGHDNLYWYRRVMGKEIKFLLHFVKESKQDESGMPNNRFLAERTGGTYSTLKVQPAELEDSGVYFCASSQGNLREQYFGPGTRLTVT.

The chain is built from TRBV11-2 and TRBJ2-3; D possibly corresponds to TRBD1 (6 bases). Looked up from germline, CDR1 is SGHAT and CDR2 is FQNNGV. V lost 5 bases, J lost 5 bases, and 14 bases lay in between. The CDR3 totals 14 residues. The CDR3 coding sequence is TGTGCCAGCAGCCTGGATACAGGGAAAGATACGCAGTATTTT. It codes for CASSLDTGKDTQYF.

The gene calls are TRBV30 and TRBJ2-5; D possibly corresponds to TRBD2 (7 bases). V was trimmed by 0 bases and J by 5 bases, leaving 13 bases between them. CDR1 is GTSNPN and CDR2 is SVGIG in the germline V gene (reference sequence). This CDR3 spans 14 amino acids. As DNA, the CDR3 is TGTGCCTGGAGTGTTCGTGGGAGGGGGGAGACCCAGTACTTC. Protein: CAWSVRGRGETQYF. The whole variable domain, filled in from reference TRBV30 and TRBJ2-5, reads SQTIHQWPATLVQPVGSPLSLECTVEGTSNPNLYWYRQAAGRGLQLLFYSVGIGQISSEVPQNLSASRPQDRQFILSSKKLLLSDSGFYLCAWSVRGRGETQYFGPGTRLLVL.

V is TRBV7-8 and J is TRBJ2-5; D gene ambiguous. Trimming left V 3 bases short and J 5 bases short, with 13 bases between. CDR1 SGHVS and CDR2 FQNEAQ come from the germline V gene. This CDR3 contains 14 residues. The CDR3 reads CASSFGVRRETQYF. The CDR3 nucleotides read TGTGCCAGCAGCTTCGGCGTTCGGCGGGAGACCCAGTACTTC.

The genes are TRBV11-2 and TRBJ2-2, with D possibly being TRBD1 (6 bases). Germline CDR1 is SGHAT and CDR2 is FQNNGV. The CDR3 covers 18 residues. Between the trimmed V and J ends, which lost 5 bases and 2 bases, there was a span of 21 bases. The DNA for the CDR3 is TGTGCCAGCAGCCCGGACGGAACAGGGTATACTAACACCGGGGAGCTGTTTTTT. It specifies CASSPDGTGYTNTGELFF. Full variable domain (missing parts from reference TRBV11-2 and TRBJ2-2): EAGVAQSPRYKIIEKRQSVAFWCNPISGHATLYWYQQILGQGPKLLIQFQNNGVVDDSQLPKDRFSAERLKGVDSTLKIQPAKLEDSAVYLCASSPDGTGYTNTGELFFGEGSRLTVL.

The rearrangement joins TRBV18 to TRBJ2-7; no reliable D call. Trimming took 3 bases from V and 2 from J, leaving 11 bases between them. The CDR3 extends over 14 amino acids. Germline CDR1 reads KGHSH; CDR2 reads LQKENI. CDR3 sequence reads: CASSPAGSTYEQYF. DNA for the CDR3: TGTGCCAGCTCACCGGCAGGTTCTACCTACGAGCAGTACTTC. The full variable domain, with the rest looked up from reference TRBV18 and TRBJ2-7, is NAGVMQNPRHLVRRRGQEARLRCSPMKGHSHVYWYRQLPEEGLKFMVYLQKENIIDESGMPKERFSAEFPKEGPSILRIQQVVRGDSAAYFCASSPAGSTYEQYFGPGTRLTVT.

V and J are TRBV11-2 and TRBJ2-2; D ambiguous. Between the trimmed V and J ends, which lost 5 bases and 7 bases, there was a span of 11 bases. Germline V gene sequence: CDR1 SGHAT, CDR2 FQNNGV. The CDR3 is 13 amino acids. The CDR3 DNA sequence: TGTGCCAGCAGCGCCTGGTCTAGCGGGGAGCTGTTTTTT. The encoded protein is CASSAWSSGELFF.

This rearrangement joins TRBV28 to TRBJ2-7, with 12 bases fitting TRBD2. Trimming at V came to 6 bases and at J to 7 bases, leaving 16 bases not matched to a gene. The germline CDR1 and CDR2 sequences are MDHEN and SYDVKM. The CDR3 length is 17 residues. CDR3 in DNA: TGTGCCAGCAGGTACAGGGCTACTAGCGGGGGGATTAAGGAGCAGTACTTC. Translating it yields CASRYRATSGGIKEQYF.

The genes are TRBV7-9 and TRBJ2-7; the D gene is possibly TRBD1 (5 bases). This CDR3 has 15 residues. V gave up 1 base and J gave up 3 bases, with 13 bases separating them. Germline V gene lookup returns CDR1 SEHNR and CDR2 FQNEAQ (reference sequence). CDR3 amino acids: CASSLGQGADYEQYF. As DNA, the CDR3 is TGTGCCAGCAGCTTAGGGCAGGGCGCCGACTACGAGCAGTACTTC.